A selection of T cell receptor beta chains follows, all from one sample in a study of cytomegalovirus exposure and HLA in healthy donors. The table came from immunoSEQ multiplex PCR; TCRdb's copy has only in-frame clones and leaves some out. The sample has around 120,000 clones, approximately 90% seen once; the top ten hold around 4.5%. Input material: PBMCs. The origin of the receptors is a man aged 18 to 29 in good health and CMV-seropositive. The CDR3 runs from the conserved cysteine through the conserved F or W. Each record gives: D gene, V gene, clone size, J gene, CDR3 DNA, CDR3 protein. D genes are given only for firm matches. Clone size is given for some rows only: seen once, a few or many times, or a class if the clone is expanded.

d_gene: TRBD2; v_gene: TRBV10-3; abundance: -; j_gene: TRBJ2-7; CDR3nt: TGTGCCATCAGTACTCGGCCTAGCGGGGGAAAAGGTTACGAGCAGTACTTC; CDR3aa: CAISTRPSGGKGYEQYF
d_gene: TRBD2; v_gene: TRBV19; abundance: -; j_gene: TRBJ2-2; CDR3nt: TGTGCCAGTAGTGGGCTAGCGGGGGGACTTAACACCGGGGAGCTGTTTTTT; CDR3aa: CASSGLAGGLNTGELFF
d_gene: TRBD1; v_gene: TRBV5-1; abundance: -; j_gene: TRBJ1-1; CDR3nt: TGCGCCAGCAGCTTGGCGGACAGGGGGCGAGACACTGAAGCTTTCTTT; CDR3aa: CASSLADRGRDTEAFF
d_gene: TRBD1; v_gene: TRBV5-1; abundance: -; j_gene: TRBJ2-7; CDR3nt: TGCGCCAGCAGCTTCGACAGGGAGCTCAACGAGCAGTACTTC; CDR3aa: CASSFDRELNEQYF
d_gene: -; v_gene: TRBV10-3; abundance: -; j_gene: TRBJ1-6; CDR3nt: TGTGCCATCAGTGAGCCAGGGACCGGACGGGGGTCACCCCTCCACTTT; CDR3aa: CAISEPGTGRGSPLHF
d_gene: TRBD2; v_gene: TRBV7-2; abundance: -; j_gene: TRBJ2-1; CDR3nt: TGTGCCAGCAGCCTTGGTAGACTAGCGGGGGGGCTGGATGAGCAGTTCTTC; CDR3aa: CASSLGRLAGGLDEQFF
d_gene: TRBD1; v_gene: TRBV10-3; abundance: once; j_gene: TRBJ2-7; CDR3nt: TGTGCCATCAGTGAGTCTGGGACAGGGGGCTCCTACGAGCAGTACTTC; CDR3aa: CAISESGTGGSYEQYF
d_gene: -; v_gene: TRBV4-2; abundance: -; j_gene: TRBJ1-2; CDR3nt: TGTGCCAGCAGCCAAGAAGTAGGGGCTTACTATGGCTACACCTTC; CDR3aa: CASSQEVGAYYGYTF
d_gene: TRBD2; v_gene: TRBV19; abundance: -; j_gene: TRBJ2-3; CDR3nt: TGTGCCAGTAGTATCGGACTAGCGGGAGCCACAGATACGCAGTATTTT; CDR3aa: CASSIGLAGATDTQYF
d_gene: -; v_gene: TRBV27; abundance: few; j_gene: TRBJ1-6; CDR3nt: TGTGCCAGCAGTTTGGGTTCAACGAGGACACCCCTCCACTTT; CDR3aa: CASSLGSTRTPLHF
d_gene: TRBD1; v_gene: TRBV28; abundance: -; j_gene: TRBJ1-5; CDR3nt: TGTGCCAGCAGTGGGGACAGGGGACGACCCTTTTACAATCAGCCCCAGCATTTT; CDR3aa: CASSGDRGRPFYNQPQHF
d_gene: TRBD2; v_gene: TRBV6-4; abundance: -; j_gene: TRBJ2-7; CDR3nt: TGTGCCAGCAGCCCTGGGTTGGGGGGGAGGAACGAGCAGTACTTC; CDR3aa: CASSPGLGGRNEQYF
d_gene: TRBD1; v_gene: TRBV5-4; abundance: once; j_gene: TRBJ2-7; CDR3nt: TGTGCCAGCAGCTCAGCCGGGACAGGTACCTACGAGCAGTACTTC; CDR3aa: CASSSAGTGTYEQYF
d_gene: TRBD1; v_gene: TRBV4-3; abundance: -; j_gene: TRBJ1-1; CDR3nt: TGCGCCAGCAGCCAGGGGACAGGGGGCCGGGGAACTGAAGCTTTCTTT; CDR3aa: CASSQGTGGRGTEAFF
d_gene: TRBD1; v_gene: TRBV19; abundance: -; j_gene: TRBJ2-7; CDR3nt: TGTGCCAGTAGTTTTTACAGGGGGCACGAGCAGTACTTC; CDR3aa: CASSFYRGHEQYF
d_gene: TRBD2; v_gene: TRBV15; abundance: -; j_gene: TRBJ2-5; CDR3nt: TGTGCCACCAGCAGCCTTGCGGGGGGCGAAGAGACCCAGTACTTC; CDR3aa: CATSSLAGGEETQYF
d_gene: -; v_gene: TRBV5-1; abundance: -; j_gene: TRBJ2-3; CDR3nt: TGCGCCAGCAGCTCAGGGGATCGCACAGATACGCAGTATTTT; CDR3aa: CASSSGDRTDTQYF
d_gene: -; v_gene: TRBV7-9; abundance: -; j_gene: TRBJ1-1; CDR3nt: TGTGCCAGCAGCTTAGTTAAGGGCCGGGGGATGGACACTGAAGCTTTCTTT; CDR3aa: CASSLVKGRGMDTEAFF
d_gene: -; v_gene: TRBV18; abundance: -; j_gene: TRBJ2-4; CDR3nt: TGTGCCAGCTCACCATTTACCCCTCAGGTGGGAGCCAAAAACATTCAGTACTTC; CDR3aa: CASSPFTPQVGAKNIQYF
d_gene: -; v_gene: TRBV11-1; abundance: few; j_gene: TRBJ2-4; CDR3nt: TGTGCCAGCAGCCCCGAGCGGGTAGCCAAAAACATTCAGTACTTC; CDR3aa: CASSPERVAKNIQYF